This TCR beta chain was found in a study of shared clonotypes between healthy human individuals (dated by TCRdb to 2020 to 2022). For context, the study as a whole: A couple of women and three men aged 18 to 49 years were included in the cohort. For each donor, CD4 naive and CD4 memory were each given three plates, CD8 naive was given two plates, and CD8 memory was given one plate. To estimate repertoire size and how much clonotypes are shared between individuals, the study performed deep sequencing of blood TCR repertoires from 4 to 6 healthy adults. Libraries were prepared and TCR repertoires were sequenced by different laboratories using diverse techniques, in order to increase sequencing depth and limit assay-specific biases. Between about 0.9 and 9 billion PBMCs per donor were obtained by leukapheresis. What the research found in general, with its limitations: Compared with non-shared clonotypes, the clonotypes found in all four sorted-subset donors had higher generation probabilities. Pairwise subsampling led to the expectation that sequencing depth would affect the degree of clonotype sharing among donors. Even with the large sequencing depth, rarefaction of the sorted-subset datasets indicated that sequencing was incomplete. Only blood was sampled, and tissue TCR repertoires likely differ from those in blood. Sharing across a few donors was observed for about 5% of naive CD4, over 3% of naive CD8, 2% to 2.5% of memory CD4, and over 0.3% of memory CD8 clonotypes. Because the study included a small number of donors, the genetic and exposure-history diversity represented was limited. Naive subsets generally had larger estimated clonotype richness than memory subsets did.

Using the deep immunoSEQ assay, multiplex PCR amplified TCR CDR3 regions from genomic DNA. Extracted genomic DNA from each cell subset was distributed evenly across all wells of several immunoSEQ 96-well plates, and each plate was treated as a replicate. Each replicate PCR for sorted subsets received around 0.2 ug genomic DNA, equal to 28,000 or so T cell genomes. Purified libraries were measured with a Qubit 3.0 fluorometer, size-checked on a Bioanalyzer 2100, and measured again with the KAPA Library Quantification kit. A separate single-read 150-cycle Illumina NextSeq 550 flow cell was used to sequence each immunoSEQ 96-well plate. Regarding the original processing steps: Because the immunoSEQ output included only junctional sequences and no quality scores, the filtering could not be the same as the filtering used for full-length reads. Sequences were annotated with PyIR, a Python wrapper for IgBLAST v1.9, and V/J genes and CDR3 were assigned using IMGT germline references. Any read was removed if the V/J assignment was weak (E-value above 1e-6), the CDR3 was missing, or the read contained stop codons, out-of-frame junctions, or ambiguous translated residues. V3J clonotypes were defined as sequences sharing an identical inferred V gene, J gene, and CDR3 amino acid sequence. To compute the percentage overlap between repertoires, the number of shared unique clonotypes was divided by the size of the smaller repertoire. Richness of each repertoire was evaluated using RTK rarefaction, the Chao1 estimator, and Recon v2.1 estimates of unobserved clonotypes. Generation probabilities for all TCRbeta clonotypes obtained by the gDNA method from a handful of donors were computed using OLGA. Sourced from immuneACCESS, this table was stored by TCRdb with only in-frame sequences that have V and J called. A share of the clones is absent; for the studies checked, an unresolved V gene accounts for under half, and the remainder has no known explanation. The V and J calls and clone size are taken from that table; D and trimming were inferred from the DNA. This sample is represented by about 2.4 million clones; 93% of them were singletons. The ten largest account for more than 0.35% of the sample.

The donors were healthy, HIV-negative adults who had no recently reported acute infections or vaccinations. Every donor was a Caucasian adult residing in Nashville, Tennessee, USA. CD4+ T cells were enriched by magnetic negative selection; naive cells were then positively selected on CD45RA, and the negative fraction formed the memory subset. Blood was collected by leukapheresis, and PBMCs were isolated by Ficoll-Histopaque density gradient centrifugation and then cryopreserved in liquid nitrogen vapor phase. Analytical flow cytometry was used to check the purity and quantity of every magnetically sorted T cell population. Genomic DNA was isolated from each sorted fraction and quantified by UV absorbance on a Nanodrop 2000c. Remarks on this clone: Its antigen remains unidentified. No qualities accompany the bases; no much larger clone lies one base away.

Including cysteine and phenylalanine, the CDR3 has 16 amino acids. The only DNA kept is the CDR3, 48 bases in frame from the first base. Trimming leaves V shorter by 4 bases and J shorter by 4 bases, with the junction holding 7 bases beyond the gene matches. CDR1 SGHRS and CDR2 YFSETQ were looked up in the germline V gene. The sequencing sample was made of naive CD4+ T cells from PBMCs. This specimen's cell subset or site label, per the study, means: CD45RA+ positively selected. The rearranged segments are TRBV5-1 and TRBJ2-1, and TRBD1 aligns with 11 junction nucleotides. This receptor was obtained from a man between 18 and 29 years old in good health. Some clones in this sample may be carry-over from other donors' samples. At the DNA level, the sequence is TGCGCCAGCAGCCGCGGCCGGGACAGGGGGTACAATGAGCAGTTCTTC. This translates into CASSRGRDRGYNEQFF.